The rows below give T cell receptor beta chains drawn from one sample of a study of regulatory T cells in long-lasting Graves disease. TCRdb independently ran MiXCR on the multiplex PCR reads; one entry per CDR3 protein. The sample includes about 660,000 distinct CDR3 sequences, around 30% seen only once; the top ten take under 50%. The sample consisted of peripheral blood mononuclear cells (PBMCs), taken when the disease was refractory, from a patient treated with antithyroid drugs. These receptors came from a female donor with Graves disease. Both conserved end residues are part of each CDR3. D genes are given only for firm matches. Size values are once, few and many counts, or a class for expanded clones, and some rows have none.

J	V	D	size	DNA	CDR3
TRBJ2-1	TRBV11-2	TRBD2	-	TGTGCCAGCAGTTACACTAGCGGGAGACGAGGCAATGAGCAGTTCTTC	CASSYTSGRRGNEQFF
TRBJ2-1	TRBV12-3/TRBV12-4	TRBD2	-	TGTGCCAGCAGTTCTTGGCTAGCGGGCGACAATGAGCAGTTCTTC	CASSSWLAGDNEQFF
TRBJ2-4	TRBV20-1	-	-	TGCAGTGCTATACCGGGGCGGGCGAGGGACATTCAGTACTTC	CSAIPGRARDIQYF
TRBJ1-1	TRBV27	TRBD1	few	TGTGCCAGCAGTCCAGGGACAGGGGCACTCATGAACACTGAAGCTTTCTTT	CASSPGTGALMNTEAFF
TRBJ1-3	TRBV18	-	-	TGTGCCAGCTCACCACCGACCCGTGTAGACACCATATATTTT	CASSPPTRVDTIYF
TRBJ1-2	TRBV12-3/TRBV12-4	-	many	TGTGCCAGCAGTTTGTCCCAATTTGGCTACACCTTC	CASSLSQFGYTF
TRBJ1-5	TRBV27	-	few	TGTGCCAGCAGTTTAAGCCGGGACATTAGGTATAGCAATCAGCCCCAGCATTTT	CASSLSRDIRYSNQPQHF
TRBJ1-2	TRBV6-5	TRBD1	-	TGTGCCAGCAGTTTAGGGGGCTCCCGAAGTAGCTACACCTTC	CASSLGGSRSSYTF
TRBJ1-4	TRBV2	TRBD1	many	TGTGCCAGCAGAGACCACGACAGGGCCCCTGACGAAAAACTGTTTTTT	CASRDHDRAPDEKLFF
TRBJ1-4	TRBV19	-	few	TGTGCCAGTACCGACAGCTTTAATGAAAAACTGTTTTTT	CASTDSFNEKLFF
TRBJ1-2	TRBV19	-	few	TGTGCCAGTGTCGACGGACTGGATTATGGCTACACCTTC	CASVDGLDYGYTF
TRBJ1-2	TRBV19	-	few	TGTGCCAGTAGTTACGCCCGGGGGCGAGGCTATGGCTACACCTTC	CASSYARGRGYGYTF
TRBJ2-7	TRBV6-1	-	many	TGTGCCAGCAGATCCTACTACGAGCAGTACTTC	CASRSYYEQYF
TRBJ2-1	TRBV12-3/TRBV12-4	-	few	TGTGCCAGCACCCCCTCCCGGCAGTACGGATCCAATGAGCAGTTCTTC	CASTPSRQYGSNEQFF
TRBJ1-2	TRBV30	-	-	TGTGCCTGGGGGGAGATCTATGGCTACACCTTC	CAWGEIYGYTF
TRBJ2-4	TRBV7-2	TRBD2	-	TGTGCCAGCAGCTTAGTTAGTAGCGGGATGGCCAAAAACATTCAGTACTTC	CASSLVSSGMAKNIQYF
TRBJ1-4	TRBV7-8	-	-	TGTGCCTGCGCACCCCTCCGGAGGGGTGAAAAACTGTTTTTT	CACAPLRRGEKLFF
TRBJ2-5	TRBV29-1	-	few	TGCAGCGTTGGATCGGGGGGACAGGAGACCCAGTACTTC	CSVGSGGQETQYF
TRBJ2-1	TRBV27	TRBD2	-	TGTGCCAGCAGTTTCCCTTTAGCGGGTTTGGGTGAGCAGTTCTTC	CASSFPLAGLGEQFF
TRBJ2-7	TRBV2	-	many	TGTGCCAGCAGTGATAAGGTTCGGGGAGGAGTCTACGAGCAGTACTTC	CASSDKVRGGVYEQYF
TRBJ2-1	TRBV12-5	-	few	TGTGCTAGTGGGCGGCACAGGTCAAAGCCGTCCTACAATGAGCAGTTCTTC	CASGRHRSKPSYNEQFF
TRBJ1-1	TRBV6-1	-	-	TGTGCCAGCAGTGAAAGGAAGATTGAAGCTTTCTTT	CASSERKIEAFF